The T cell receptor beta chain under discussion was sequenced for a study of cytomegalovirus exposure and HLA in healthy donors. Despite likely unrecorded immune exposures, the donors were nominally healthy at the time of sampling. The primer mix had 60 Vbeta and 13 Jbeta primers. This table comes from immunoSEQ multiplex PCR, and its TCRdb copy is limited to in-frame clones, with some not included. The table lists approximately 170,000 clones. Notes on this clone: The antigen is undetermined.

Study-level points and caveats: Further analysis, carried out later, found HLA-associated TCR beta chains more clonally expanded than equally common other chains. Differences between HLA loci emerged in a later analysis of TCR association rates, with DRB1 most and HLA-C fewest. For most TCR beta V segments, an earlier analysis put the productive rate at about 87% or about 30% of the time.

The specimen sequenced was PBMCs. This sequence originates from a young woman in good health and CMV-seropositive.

Here the CDR3 reads CASDRDREITEAFF. The CDR3, as DNA: TGTGCCAGTGACCGGGACAGGGAGATCACTGAAGCTTTCTTT. The V call is TRBV6-1, the J call TRBJ1-1; 9 bases agree with TRBD1. CDR3 length equals 14 residues. Germline V gene lookup returns CDR1 MNHNS and CDR2 SASEGT. V trimming: 9 bases; J trimming: 4 bases; junction bases outside the gene matches: 9.